This T cell receptor beta chain is drawn from a study of blood T cell repertoires in COVID-19. Turning to the study itself: Whether acute or convalescent, the COVID-19 samples came from the United States, Italy and Spain. Nucleic acid was either cDNA or gDNA, and it came from T cells, B-cell-depleted T cells, or PBMCs.

In the original analysis: Estimation of nucleated cell counts relied on the amplification of reference gene primers. Some clones are missing from TCRdb's copy, which holds only in-frame ones; the method was immunoSEQ multiplex PCR. Clone size and V and J calls were adopted from that table, with D and trimming inferred from the DNA. The data hold 450,000 to 500,000 clones, with 80% to 90% observed a single time. CDR1 is LNHDA, CDR2 SQIVND, per germline (reference sequence). J was trimmed by 6 bases and V by 7 bases; bases with no gene match: 5. This CDR3 is built from 13 residues. The V and J genes are TRBV19 and TRBJ1-1; 10 bases line up with TRBD1. The TCR sequence derives from a human donor in a cohort sampled during active COVID-19. The sample taken for sequencing was peripheral blood. This chain's CDR3 is CASKLGQGAEAFF. In nucleotides, the CDR3 is TGTGCCAGTAAGTTAGGACAGGGGGCTGAAGCTTTCTTT.